In this sample, the clone carrying this T cell receptor beta chain turned up many times. The data were obtained in a study of shared clonotypes between healthy human individuals. Study summary: Donors were a couple of women and three men aged 18 to 49.

Germline loops: CDR1 MDHEN, CDR2 SYDVKM. The ends lost 6 bases at V and 7 bases at J; junction bases unmatched: 14. The CDR3 is 15 amino acids. Measured with immunoSEQ multiplex PCR; TCRdb has only the in-frame clones, and not every one. Of 400,000 to 600,000 clones listed, over 75% are singletons. Material for sequencing was PBMCs. The source is a woman aged 40 to 49 in good health. Some clones in this sample may be carry-over from other donors' samples. The J gene is TRBJ2-7, the V gene TRBV28, with TRBD2 matching over 8 bases. The CDR3 nucleotides read TGTGCCAGCAGCACCCCGGGCGGGAGGTCTCGGGAGCAGTACTTC. Translated, it gives CASSTPGGRSREQYF. Filled out from reference TRBV28 and TRBJ2-7, the complete variable domain reads DVKVTQSSRYLVKRTGEKVFLECVQDMDHENMFWYRQDPGLGLRLIYFSYDVKMKEKGDIPEGYSVSREKKERFSLILESASTNQTSMYLCASSTPGGRSREQYFGPGTRLTVT.